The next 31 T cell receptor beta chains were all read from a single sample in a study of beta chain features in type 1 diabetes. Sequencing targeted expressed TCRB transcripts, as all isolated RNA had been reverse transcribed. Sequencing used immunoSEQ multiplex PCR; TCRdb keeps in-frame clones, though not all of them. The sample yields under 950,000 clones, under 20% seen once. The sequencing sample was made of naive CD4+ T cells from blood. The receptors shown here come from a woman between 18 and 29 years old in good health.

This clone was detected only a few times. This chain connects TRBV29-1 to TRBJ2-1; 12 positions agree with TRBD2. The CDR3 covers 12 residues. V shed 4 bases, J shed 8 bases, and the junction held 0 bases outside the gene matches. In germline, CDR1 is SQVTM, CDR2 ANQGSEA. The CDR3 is CSVGLAGDEQFF. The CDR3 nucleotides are TGCAGCGTTGGACTAGCGGGAGATGAGCAGTTCTTC.

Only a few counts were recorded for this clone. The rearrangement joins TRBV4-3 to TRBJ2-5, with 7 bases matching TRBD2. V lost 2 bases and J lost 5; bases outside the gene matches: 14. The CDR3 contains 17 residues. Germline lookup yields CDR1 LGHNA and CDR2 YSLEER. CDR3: CASSQRSTSEGLETQYF. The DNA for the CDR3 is TGCGCCAGCAGCCAAAGGTCCACTAGCGAAGGGTTGGAGACCCAGTACTTC.

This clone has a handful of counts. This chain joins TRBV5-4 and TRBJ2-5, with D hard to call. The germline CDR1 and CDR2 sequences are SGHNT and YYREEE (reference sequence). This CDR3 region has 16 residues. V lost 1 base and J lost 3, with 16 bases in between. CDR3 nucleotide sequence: TGTGCCAGCAGCTTGCGTTCCGTGACTCAGAAAGAGACCCAGTACTTC. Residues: CASSLRSVTQKETQYF.

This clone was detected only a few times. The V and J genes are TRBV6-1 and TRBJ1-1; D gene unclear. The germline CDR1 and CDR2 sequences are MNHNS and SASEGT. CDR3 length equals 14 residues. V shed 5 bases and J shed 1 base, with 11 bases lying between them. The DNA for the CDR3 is TGTGCCAGCAGTTGGCGCGGCGGGAACACTGAAGCTTTCTTT. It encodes CASSWRGGNTEAFF.

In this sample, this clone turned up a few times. The CDR3 DNA reads TGCGCCAGCAGCCAAGAGTCGGCTAGCCGGGGTGAGCAGTTCTTC. Its translation is CASSQESASRGEQFF. The chain is built from TRBV4-3 and TRBJ2-1; a possible D gene is TRBD2 (5 bases). Per germline, CDR1 LGHNA and CDR2 YSLEER. The CDR3 totals 15 residues. Trimming stripped 0 bases from V and 9 bases from J, with 15 bases between.

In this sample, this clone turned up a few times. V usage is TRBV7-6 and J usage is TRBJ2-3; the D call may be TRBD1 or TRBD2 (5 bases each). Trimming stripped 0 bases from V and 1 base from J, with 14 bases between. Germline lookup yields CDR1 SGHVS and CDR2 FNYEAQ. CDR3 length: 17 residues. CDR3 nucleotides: TGTGCCAGCAGCTTAGCGAGGGGCGGGTGGGGCACAGATACGCAGTATTTT. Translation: CASSLARGGWGTDTQYF.

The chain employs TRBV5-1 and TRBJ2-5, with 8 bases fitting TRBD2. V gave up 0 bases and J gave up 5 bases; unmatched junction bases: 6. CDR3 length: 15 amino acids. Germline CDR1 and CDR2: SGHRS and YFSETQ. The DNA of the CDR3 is TGCGCCAGCAGCTTGGGGACTAGCCGGGGCGAGACCCAGTACTTC. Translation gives CASSLGTSRGETQYF.

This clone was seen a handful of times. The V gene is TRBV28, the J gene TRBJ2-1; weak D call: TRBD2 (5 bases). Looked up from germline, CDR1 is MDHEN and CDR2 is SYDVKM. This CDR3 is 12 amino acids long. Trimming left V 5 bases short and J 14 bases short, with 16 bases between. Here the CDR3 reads CASSLWSRRKFF. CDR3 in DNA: TGTGCCAGCAGTCTCTGGTCACGGAGGAAGTTCTTC.

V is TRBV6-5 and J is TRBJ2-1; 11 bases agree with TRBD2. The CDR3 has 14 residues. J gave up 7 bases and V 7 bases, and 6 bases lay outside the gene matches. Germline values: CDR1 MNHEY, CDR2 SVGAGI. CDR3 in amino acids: CASIETSGINEQFF. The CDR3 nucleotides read TGTGCCAGCATTGAGACTAGCGGGATAAATGAGCAGTTCTTC.

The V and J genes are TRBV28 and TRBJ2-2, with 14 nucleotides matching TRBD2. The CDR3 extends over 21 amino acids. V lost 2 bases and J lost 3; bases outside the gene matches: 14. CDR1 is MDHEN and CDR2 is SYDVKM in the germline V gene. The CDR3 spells CASSLQSGLAGVGVDTGELFF. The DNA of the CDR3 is TGTGCCAGCAGTTTACAGTCGGGACTAGCGGGAGTCGGGGTTGACACCGGGGAGCTGTTTTTT.

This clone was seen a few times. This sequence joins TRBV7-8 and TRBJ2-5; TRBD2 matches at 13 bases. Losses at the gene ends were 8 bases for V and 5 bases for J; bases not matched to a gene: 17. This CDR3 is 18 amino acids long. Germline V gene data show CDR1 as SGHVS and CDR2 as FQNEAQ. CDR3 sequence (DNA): TGTGCCAGCGAAAGATCCAGGGGACTAGCGGGAAAGGGGGAGACCCAGTACTTC. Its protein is CASERSRGLAGKGETQYF. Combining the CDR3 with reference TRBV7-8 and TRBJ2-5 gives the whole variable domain GAGVSQSPRYKVAKRGQDVALRCDPISGHVSLFWYQQALGQGPEFLTYFQNEAQLDKSGLPSDRFFAERPEGSVSTLKIQRTQQEDSAVYLCASERSRGLAGKGETQYFGPGTRLLVL.

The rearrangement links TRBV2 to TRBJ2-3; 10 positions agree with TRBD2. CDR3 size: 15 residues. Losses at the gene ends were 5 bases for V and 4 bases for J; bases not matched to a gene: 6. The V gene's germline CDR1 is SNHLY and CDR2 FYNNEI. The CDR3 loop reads CASSPGLANPDTQYF. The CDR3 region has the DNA TGTGCCAGCAGTCCGGGACTAGCGAACCCAGATACGCAGTATTTT.

The CDR3 DNA is TGTGCCAGCAGCTCGACTAGCCGCTACGAGCAGTACTTC. Translation: CASSSTSRYEQYF. The chain carries TRBV5-4 and TRBJ2-7; 7 bases are shared with TRBD2. This CDR3 comprises 13 residues. CDR1 is SGHNT and CDR2 is YYREEE in the germline V gene (reference sequence). V lost 3 bases and J lost 3; bases outside the gene matches: 3.

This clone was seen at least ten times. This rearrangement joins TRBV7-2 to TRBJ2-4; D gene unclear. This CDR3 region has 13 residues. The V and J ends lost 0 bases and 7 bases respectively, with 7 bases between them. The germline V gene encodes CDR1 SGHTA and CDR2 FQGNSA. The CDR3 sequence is CASSLAFGNIQYF. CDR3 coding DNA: TGTGCCAGCAGCTTAGCGTTCGGGAACATTCAGTACTTC. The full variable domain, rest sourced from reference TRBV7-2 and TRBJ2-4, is GAGVSQSPSNKVTEKGKDVELRCDPISGHTALYWYRQSLGQGLEFLIYFQGNSAPDKSGLPSDRFSAERTGGSVSTLTIQRTQQEDSAVYLCASSLAFGNIQYFGAGTRLSVL.

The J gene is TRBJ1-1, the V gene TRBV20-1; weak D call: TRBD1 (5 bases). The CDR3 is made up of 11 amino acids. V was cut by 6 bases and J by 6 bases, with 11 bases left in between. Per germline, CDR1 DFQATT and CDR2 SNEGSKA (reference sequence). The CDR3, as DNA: TGCAGTGCCAGTCGGGGGGCTGAAGCTTTCTTT. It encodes CSASRGAEAFF.

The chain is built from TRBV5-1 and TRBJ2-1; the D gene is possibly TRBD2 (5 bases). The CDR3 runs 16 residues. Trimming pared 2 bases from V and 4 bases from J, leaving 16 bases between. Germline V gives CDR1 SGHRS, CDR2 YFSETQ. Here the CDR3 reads CASSFLEGKPYNEQFF. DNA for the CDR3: TGCGCCAGCAGCTTTCTCGAGGGAAAACCATACAATGAGCAGTTCTTC.

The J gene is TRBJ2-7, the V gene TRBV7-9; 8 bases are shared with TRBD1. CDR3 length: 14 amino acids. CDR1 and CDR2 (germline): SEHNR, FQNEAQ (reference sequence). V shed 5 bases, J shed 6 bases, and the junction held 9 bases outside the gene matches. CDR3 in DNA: TGTGCCAGCAGCCGCGCGACAGGGGTTGGCGAGCAGTACTTC. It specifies CASSRATGVGEQYF.

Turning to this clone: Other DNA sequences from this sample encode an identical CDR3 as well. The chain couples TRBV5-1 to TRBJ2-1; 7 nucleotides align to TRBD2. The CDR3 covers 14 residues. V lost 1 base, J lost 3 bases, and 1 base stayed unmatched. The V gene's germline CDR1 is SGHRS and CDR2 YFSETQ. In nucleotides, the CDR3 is TGCGCCAGCAGCTTGCCGGGAGGCTACAATGAGCAGTTCTTC. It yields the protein CASSLPGGYNEQFF.

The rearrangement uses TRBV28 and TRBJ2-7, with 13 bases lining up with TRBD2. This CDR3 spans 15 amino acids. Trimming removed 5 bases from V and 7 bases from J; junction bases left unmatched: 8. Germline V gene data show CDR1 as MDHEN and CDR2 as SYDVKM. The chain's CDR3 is CASSPGTSGTPEQYF. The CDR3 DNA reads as TGTGCCAGCAGTCCCGGGACTAGCGGGACCCCTGAGCAGTACTTC.

As DNA, the CDR3 is TGTGCCAGCTTGGGGGATTCCGTAACTAATGAAAAACTGTTTTTT. Translating it yields CASLGDSVTNEKLFF. V usage is TRBV2 and J usage is TRBJ1-4; TRBD1 is a possible D gene (5 bases). CDR1 is SNHLY and CDR2 is FYNNEI in the germline V gene. Trimming left V 8 bases short and J 1 base short, with 14 bases between. This CDR3 is built from 15 residues.

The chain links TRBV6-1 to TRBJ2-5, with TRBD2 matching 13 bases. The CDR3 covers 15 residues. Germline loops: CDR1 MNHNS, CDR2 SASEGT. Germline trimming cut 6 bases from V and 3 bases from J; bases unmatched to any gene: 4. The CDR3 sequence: CASRQGLAGKETQYF. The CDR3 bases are TGTGCCAGCAGACAGGGACTAGCGGGAAAAGAGACCCAGTACTTC.

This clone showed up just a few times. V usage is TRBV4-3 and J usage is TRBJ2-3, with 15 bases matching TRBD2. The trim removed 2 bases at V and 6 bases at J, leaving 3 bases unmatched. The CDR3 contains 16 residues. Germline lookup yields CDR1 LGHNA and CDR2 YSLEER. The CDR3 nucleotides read TGCGCCAGCAGCCAACGGACTAGCGGGAGGGCCGATACGCAGTATTTT. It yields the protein CASSQRTSGRADTQYF.

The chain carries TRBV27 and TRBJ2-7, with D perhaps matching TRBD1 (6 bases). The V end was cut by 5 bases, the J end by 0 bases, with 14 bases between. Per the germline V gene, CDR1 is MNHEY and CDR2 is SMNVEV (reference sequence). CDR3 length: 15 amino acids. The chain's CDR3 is CASSPTTGTSYEQYF. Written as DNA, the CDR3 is TGTGCCAGCAGTCCGACGACAGGAACCTCCTACGAGCAGTACTTC.

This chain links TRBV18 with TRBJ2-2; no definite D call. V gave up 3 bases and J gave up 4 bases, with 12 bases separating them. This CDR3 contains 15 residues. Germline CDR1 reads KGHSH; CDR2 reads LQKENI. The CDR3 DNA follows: TGTGCCAGCTCACCGATACTCGATCTCACCGGGGAGCTGTTTTTT. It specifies CASSPILDLTGELFF.

The CDR3 sequence is CASSQGRDRGRFGNQPQHF. The CDR3 DNA follows: TGTGCCAGCAGCCAGGGCCGGGACAGGGGGCGGTTTGGCAATCAGCCCCAGCATTTT. The chain carries TRBV14 and TRBJ1-5, with 12 bases that match TRBD1. V was clipped by 3 bases and J by 2 bases; unmatched bases: 11. The germline V gene encodes CDR1 SGHDN and CDR2 FVKESK. The CDR3 is 19 amino acids.

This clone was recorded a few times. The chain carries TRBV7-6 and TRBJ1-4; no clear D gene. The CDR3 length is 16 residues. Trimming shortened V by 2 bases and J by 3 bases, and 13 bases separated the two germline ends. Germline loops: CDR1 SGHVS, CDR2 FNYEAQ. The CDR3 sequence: CASSLIRRKANEKLFF. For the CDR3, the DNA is TGTGCCAGCAGCTTAATACGAAGGAAGGCTAATGAAAAACTGTTTTTT.

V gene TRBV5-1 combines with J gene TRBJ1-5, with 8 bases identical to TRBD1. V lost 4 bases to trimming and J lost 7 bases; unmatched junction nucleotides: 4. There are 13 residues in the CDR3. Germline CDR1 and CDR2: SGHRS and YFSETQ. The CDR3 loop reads CASSGGTGQPQHF. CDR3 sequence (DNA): TGCGCCAGCAGCGGCGGGACAGGACAGCCCCAGCATTTT.

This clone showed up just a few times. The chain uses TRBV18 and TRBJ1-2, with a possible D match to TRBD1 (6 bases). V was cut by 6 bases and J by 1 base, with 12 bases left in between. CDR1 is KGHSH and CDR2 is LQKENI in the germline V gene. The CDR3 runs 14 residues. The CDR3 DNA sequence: TGTGCCAGCTCTGGGACAAGCGATAACTATGGCTACACCTTC. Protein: CASSGTSDNYGYTF.

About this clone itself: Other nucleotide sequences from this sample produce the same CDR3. The CDR3, as DNA: TGTGCCAGCAGCCCTAGCGGGAGAGGCACAGATACGCAGTATTTT. Protein: CASSPSGRGTDTQYF. This chain links TRBV28 with TRBJ2-3, with 10 bases aligning to TRBD2. CDR1 and CDR2 from the germline V gene are MDHEN and SYDVKM. The V and J ends lost 6 bases and 1 base, in that order; junction bases with no gene match: 4. This CDR3 contains 15 residues.

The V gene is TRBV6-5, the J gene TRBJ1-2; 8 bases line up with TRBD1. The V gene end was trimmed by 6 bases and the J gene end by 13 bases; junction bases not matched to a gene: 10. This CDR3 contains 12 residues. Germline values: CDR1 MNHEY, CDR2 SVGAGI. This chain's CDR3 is CASRDRVKNVTF. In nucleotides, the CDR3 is TGTGCCAGCAGGGACAGGGTGAAAAATGTCACCTTC.

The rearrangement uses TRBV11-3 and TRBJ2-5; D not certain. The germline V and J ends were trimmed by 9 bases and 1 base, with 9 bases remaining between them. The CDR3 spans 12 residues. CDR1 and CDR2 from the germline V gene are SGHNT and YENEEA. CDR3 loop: CARRLVQETQYF. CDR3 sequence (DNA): TGTGCCAGGAGACTGGTCCAAGAGACCCAGTACTTC. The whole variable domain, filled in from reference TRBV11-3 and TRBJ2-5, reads EAGVVQSPRYKIIEKKQPVAFWCNPISGHNTLYWYLQNLGQGPELLIRYENEEAVDDSQLPKDRFSAERLKGVDSTLKIQPAELGDSAVYLCARRLVQETQYFGPGTRLLVL.